This T cell receptor beta chain was sequenced during a study of T-cell reconstitution after alpha-beta-depleted transplantation in children. Study results and limitations: The high TCRbeta diversity at day 60 in some patients came from surviving recipient T cells and thymic progenitors. Reportedly, alpha-beta T cells present about two months post-transplant originated from several hundred expanded clones of graft origin.

For TCRbeta, the library was prepared with unique molecular identifiers. MiXCR, applied by TCRdb to the PCR reads, yields one record per CDR3 protein. The sample includes roughly 790,000 distinct CDR3 sequences, roughly 16% of them seen just once. Remarks on this clonotype: The antigen remains undetermined.

CDR3 length: 14 residues. With 5 bases removed from V and 2 bases from J, the gap between germline ends came to 13 bases. Germline V lookup: CDR1 LNHDA, CDR2 SQIVND (reference sequence). This specimen was PBMCs, mostly from graft donor cells, taken 360 days after TCRalphabeta/CD19-depleted stem cell transplant. The sequence derives from a male patient under 18 who had a stem cell transplant for acute lymphoblastic leukemia, so the T cells may come from the graft donor. The V gene is TRBV19, the J gene TRBJ2-7; TRBD1 might be the D (5 bases). CDR3 sequence: CASSPRQKTYEQYF. In DNA form, the CDR3 reads TGTGCCAGTAGTCCTAGACAGAAGACCTACGAGCAGTACTTC.